Presented here are 3 T cell receptor beta chains from one specimen sequenced in a study of response to subunit inactivated influenza vaccine. From the RT-PCR reads, TCRdb called clonotypes with MiXCR, one entry per CDR3 protein. This table has some 480,000 distinct CDR3 sequences, over 9.5% appearing once. This sample comprised PBMCs from blood, obtained roughly 45 days after vaccination. The receptors were gathered from a man aged 50 or older who received an inactivated influenza vaccine.

This clonotype occurred many times. This chain uses TRBV29-1 with TRBJ2-3, with TRBD1 matching 7 bases. V lost 6 bases to trimming and J lost 7 bases; unmatched junction nucleotides: 7. Germline V CDR1 and CDR2: SQVTM, ANQGSEA. The CDR3 has 12 residues. The CDR3: CSVDRDRYTQYF. The CDR3 bases are TGCAGCGTAGACAGGGACCGATATACGCAGTATTTT.

This clonotype was seen ten or more times. This rearrangement joins TRBV15 to TRBJ1-5; D ambiguous. V lost 3 bases to trimming and J lost 0 bases, with 6 bases between them. The CDR3 is 14 residues long. Germline CDR1 reads LNHNV; CDR2 reads YYDKDF (reference sequence). The CDR3 here is CATSRSNSNQPQHF. DNA for the CDR3: TGTGCCACCAGCAGGTCGAATAGCAATCAGCCCCAGCATTTT.

The CDR3 DNA reads as TGTGCCAGCTCACCGGACCCGGACAGCTATGGCTACACCTTC. Translation: CASSPDPDSYGYTF. The V and J genes are TRBV18 and TRBJ1-2, with D possibly being TRBD1 (6 bases). The CDR3 consists of 14 residues. Germline V CDR1 and CDR2: KGHSH, LQKENI. V lost 3 bases and J 4 bases, leaving 12 bases between the germline ends.